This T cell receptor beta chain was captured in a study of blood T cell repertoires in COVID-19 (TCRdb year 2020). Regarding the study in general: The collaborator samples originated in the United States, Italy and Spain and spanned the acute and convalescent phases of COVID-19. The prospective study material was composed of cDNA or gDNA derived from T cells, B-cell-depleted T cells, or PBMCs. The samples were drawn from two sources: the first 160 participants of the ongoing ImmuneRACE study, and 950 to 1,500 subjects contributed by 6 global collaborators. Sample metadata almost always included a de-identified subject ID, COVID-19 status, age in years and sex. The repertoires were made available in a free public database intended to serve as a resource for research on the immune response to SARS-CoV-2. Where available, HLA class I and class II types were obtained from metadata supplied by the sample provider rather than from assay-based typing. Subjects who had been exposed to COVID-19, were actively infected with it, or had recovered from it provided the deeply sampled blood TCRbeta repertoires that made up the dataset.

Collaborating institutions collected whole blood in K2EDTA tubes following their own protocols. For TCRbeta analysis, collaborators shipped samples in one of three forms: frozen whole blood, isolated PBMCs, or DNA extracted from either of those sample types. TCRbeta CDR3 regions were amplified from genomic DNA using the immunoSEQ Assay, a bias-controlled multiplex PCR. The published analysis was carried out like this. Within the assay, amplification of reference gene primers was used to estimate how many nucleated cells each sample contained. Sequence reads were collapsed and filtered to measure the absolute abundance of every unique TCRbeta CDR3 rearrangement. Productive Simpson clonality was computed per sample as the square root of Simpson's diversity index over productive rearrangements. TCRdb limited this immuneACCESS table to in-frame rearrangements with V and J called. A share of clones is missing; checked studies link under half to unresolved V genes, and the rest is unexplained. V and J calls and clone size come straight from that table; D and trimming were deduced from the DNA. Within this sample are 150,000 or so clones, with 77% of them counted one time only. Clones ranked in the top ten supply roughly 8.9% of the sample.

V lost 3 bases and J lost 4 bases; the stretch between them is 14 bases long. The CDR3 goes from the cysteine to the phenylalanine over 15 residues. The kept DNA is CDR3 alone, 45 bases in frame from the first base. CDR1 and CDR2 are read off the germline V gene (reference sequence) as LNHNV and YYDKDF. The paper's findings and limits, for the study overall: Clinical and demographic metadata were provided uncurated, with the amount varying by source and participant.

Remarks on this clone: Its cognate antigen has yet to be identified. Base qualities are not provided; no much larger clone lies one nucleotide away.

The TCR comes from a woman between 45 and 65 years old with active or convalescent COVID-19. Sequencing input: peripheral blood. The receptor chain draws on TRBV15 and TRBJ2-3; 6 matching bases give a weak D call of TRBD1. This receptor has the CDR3 CATSSPQGFADTQYF. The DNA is TGTGCCACCAGCAGTCCTCAGGGGTTCGCAGATACGCAGTATTTT.